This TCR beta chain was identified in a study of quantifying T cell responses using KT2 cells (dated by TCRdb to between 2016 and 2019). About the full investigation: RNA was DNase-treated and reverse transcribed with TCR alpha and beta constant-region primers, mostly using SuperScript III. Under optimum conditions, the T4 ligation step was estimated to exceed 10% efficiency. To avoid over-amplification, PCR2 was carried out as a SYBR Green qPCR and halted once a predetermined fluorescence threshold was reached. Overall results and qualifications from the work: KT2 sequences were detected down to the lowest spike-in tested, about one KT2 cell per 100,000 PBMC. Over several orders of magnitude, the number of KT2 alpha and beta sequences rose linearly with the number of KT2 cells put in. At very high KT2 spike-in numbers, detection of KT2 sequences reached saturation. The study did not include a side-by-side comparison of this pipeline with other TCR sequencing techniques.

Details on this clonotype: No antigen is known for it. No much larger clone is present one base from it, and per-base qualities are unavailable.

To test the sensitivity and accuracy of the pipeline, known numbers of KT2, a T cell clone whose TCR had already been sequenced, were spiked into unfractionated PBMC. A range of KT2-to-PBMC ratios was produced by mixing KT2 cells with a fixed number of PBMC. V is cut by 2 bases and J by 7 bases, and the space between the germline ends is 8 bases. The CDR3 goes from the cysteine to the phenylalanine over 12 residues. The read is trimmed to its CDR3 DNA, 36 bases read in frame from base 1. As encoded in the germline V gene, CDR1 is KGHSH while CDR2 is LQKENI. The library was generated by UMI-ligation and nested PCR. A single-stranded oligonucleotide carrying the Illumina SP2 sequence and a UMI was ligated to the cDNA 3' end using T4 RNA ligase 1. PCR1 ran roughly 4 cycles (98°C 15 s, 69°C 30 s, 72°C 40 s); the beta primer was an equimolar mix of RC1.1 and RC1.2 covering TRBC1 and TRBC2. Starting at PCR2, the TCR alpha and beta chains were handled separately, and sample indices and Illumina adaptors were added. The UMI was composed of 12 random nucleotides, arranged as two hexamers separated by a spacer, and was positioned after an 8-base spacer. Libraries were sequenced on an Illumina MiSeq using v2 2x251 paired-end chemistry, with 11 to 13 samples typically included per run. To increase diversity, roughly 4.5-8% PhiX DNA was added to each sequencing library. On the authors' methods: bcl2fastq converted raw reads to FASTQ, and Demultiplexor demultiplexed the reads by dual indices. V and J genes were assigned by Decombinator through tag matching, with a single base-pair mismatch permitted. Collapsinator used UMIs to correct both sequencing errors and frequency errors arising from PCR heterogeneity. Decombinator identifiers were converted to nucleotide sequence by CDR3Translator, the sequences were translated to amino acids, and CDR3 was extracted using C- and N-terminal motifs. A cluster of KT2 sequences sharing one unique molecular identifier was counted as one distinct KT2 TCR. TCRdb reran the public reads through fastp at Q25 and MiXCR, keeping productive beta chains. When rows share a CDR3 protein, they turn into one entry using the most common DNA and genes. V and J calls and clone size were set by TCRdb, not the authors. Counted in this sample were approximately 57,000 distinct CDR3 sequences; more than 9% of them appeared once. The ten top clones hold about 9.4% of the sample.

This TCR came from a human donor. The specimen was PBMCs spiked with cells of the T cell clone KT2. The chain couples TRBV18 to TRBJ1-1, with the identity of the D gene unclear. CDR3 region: CASSPDAIEAFF. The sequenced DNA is TGTGCCAGCTCACCAGACGCTATTGAAGCTTTCTTT.